These 16 T cell receptor beta chains originate from one sample sequenced in a study of T cells in Graves' hyperthyroidism and ophthalmopathy (dated 2019 in TCRdb). Library preparation was by multiplex PCR. Sequencing was performed on an Illumina HiSeq 2000. The TCR beta CDR3 regions were amplified from RNA transcripts. A first-round RT-PCR of the TCR CDR3 used the HTBI primer set with the Qiagen OneStep RT-PCR kit. The public reads were run again by TCRdb, first through fastp at Q25 and then through MiXCR, and only productive beta chains were kept. Every CDR3 protein is listed once, alongside the most common genes and DNA of its rows. The sample table shows about 350,000 distinct CDR3 sequences, and around 18% are seen once. Together, the top ten hold less than 20% of the sample. The sequenced sample was blood. These receptors came from a woman in her thirties or forties with Graves' ophthalmopathy.

Ten or more counts support this clonotype. This chain links TRBV6-1 with TRBJ1-2; D is uncertain. V lost 1 base to trimming and J lost 0 bases, with 12 bases between them. CDR3 length equals 16 residues. Germline CDR1 is MNHNS and CDR2 is SASEGT. This chain's CDR3 is CASSEVGGRANYGYTF. In DNA, the CDR3 is TGTGCCAGCAGTGAAGTCGGTGGCAGAGCTAACTATGGCTACACCTTC.

This clonotype was seen at least ten times. The V call is TRBV5-1, the J call TRBJ1-2, with TRBD1 matching over 9 bases. CDR3 length equals 14 residues. The J segment lost 4 bases and the V segment lost 7 bases, leaving 8 bases of the junction unmatched. Germline assignment: CDR1 SGHRS and CDR2 YFSETQ. CDR3 nucleotide sequence: TGCGCCAGCTCCCAGGGACAGGGCGCCTATGGCTACACCTTC. Translating gives CASSQGQGAYGYTF.

This clonotype was picked up one time. The gene calls are TRBV12-3 or TRBV12-4 and TRBJ2-2; tentative D call: TRBD2 (6 bases). The germline V and J ends were trimmed by 6 bases and 5 bases, with 13 bases remaining between them. The CDR3 contains 14 residues. As DNA, the CDR3 is TGTGCCAGCAGACAACTAGCTTCGACCGGGGAGCTGTTTTTT. This translates into CASRQLASTGELFF.

This clonotype was seen ten or more times. The V gene is TRBV28, the J gene TRBJ1-2, with D perhaps matching TRBD1 (6 bases). The V end was cut by 2 bases, the J end by 2 bases, with 9 bases between. Germline loops: CDR1 MDHEN, CDR2 SYDVKM. The CDR3 spans 14 residues. The CDR3 nucleotides read TGTGCCAGCAGTTTAGGACAGCCAAACTATGGCTACACCTTC. Its protein product is CASSLGQPNYGYTF.

This clonotype was recorded many times. The chain links TRBV29-1 to TRBJ1-1; possible D gene TRBD1, 5 bases. V was trimmed by 3 bases and J by 5 bases, leaving 13 bases between them. Germline values: CDR1 SQVTM, CDR2 ANQGSEA. There are 13 residues in the CDR3. The CDR3 DNA follows: TGCAGCGTTGACGGTCAGGGTGGGACTGAAGCTTTCTTT. Its protein product is CSVDGQGGTEAFF.

This clonotype was recorded at least ten times. The V call is TRBV5-1, the J call TRBJ2-6, with D uncertain. V was pared by 0 bases and J by 4 bases, with 8 bases between. The CDR3 totals 15 residues. CDR1 and CDR2 (germline): SGHRS, YFSETQ. The CDR3 loop reads CASSLGASGANVLTF. CDR3 nucleotide sequence: TGCGCCAGCAGCTTGGGCGCGTCCGGGGCCAACGTCCTGACTTTC. The full variable domain, rest sourced from reference TRBV5-1 and TRBJ2-6, is KAGVTQTPRYLIKTRGQQVTLSCSPISGHRSVSWYQQTPGQGLQFLFEYFSETQRNKGNFPGRFSGRQFSNSRSEMNVSTLELGDSALYLCASSLGASGANVLTFGAGSRLTVL.

This clonotype came up a few times. V and J are TRBV28 and TRBJ1-2, with TRBD1 matching 8 bases. Losses at the gene ends were 5 bases for V and 4 bases for J; bases not matched to a gene: 9. In germline, CDR1 is MDHEN, CDR2 SYDVKM. The CDR3 runs 15 residues. The CDR3 sequence: CASSPWTGPIYGYTF. Here the CDR3 DNA reads TGTGCCAGCAGTCCCTGGACAGGGCCAATCTATGGCTACACCTTC.

This clonotype has a count of ten or more. The genes are TRBV7-2 and TRBJ2-5; 9 bases line up with TRBD1. The CDR3 length is 14 residues. With 5 bases clipped from V and 4 bases from J, the junction kept 5 bases outside the gene matches. Germline V CDR1 and CDR2: SGHTA, FQGNSA. The CDR3 is CASSPTGGSETQYF. CDR3 nucleotides: TGTGCCAGCAGCCCTACAGGGGGCTCAGAGACCCAGTACTTC.

In its sample, this clonotype was seen many times. A much bigger clone sits one base away, suggesting this may be a read error. The V gene is TRBV9, the J gene TRBJ2-2; D is uncertain. Trimming took off 1 base at V and 7 bases at J, with 2 bases between the two ends. CDR3 size: 11 residues. The V gene's germline CDR1 is SGDLS and CDR2 YYNGEE. The CDR3 DNA sequence: TGTGCCAGCAGCGTAAGCGGGGAGCTGTTTTTT. This translates into CASSVSGELFF.

The chain is built from TRBV9 and TRBJ1-1, with a tentative D call TRBD1 (5 bases). V was cut by 1 base and J by 7 bases, with 17 bases left in between. Per germline, CDR1 SGDLS and CDR2 YYNGEE. The CDR3 is made up of 15 amino acids. The CDR3 sequence: CASSVSPGGGDEAFF. The CDR3 DNA is TGTGCCAGCAGCGTATCCCCCGGGGGAGGGGATGAAGCTTTCTTT.

The table lists this clonotype with many counts. The chain is built from TRBV28 and TRBJ2-5, with TRBD1 identical over 8 bases. The CDR3 sequence is 12 residues long. The trim removed 6 bases at V and 7 bases at J, leaving 4 bases unmatched. Germline assignment: CDR1 MDHEN and CDR2 SYDVKM. The CDR3 here is CASSRQGTTQYF. The CDR3 DNA reads as TGTGCCAGCAGCCGACAGGGGACGACCCAGTACTTC.

Many counts were recorded for this clonotype. The rearrangement links TRBV15 to TRBJ2-4; tentative D call: TRBD1 (5 bases). The germline CDR1 and CDR2 sequences are LNHNV and YYDKDF (reference sequence). This CDR3 has 14 residues. Between the trimmed V and J ends, which lost 3 bases and 5 bases, there was a span of 11 bases. CDR3 sequence: CATSSPGHENIQYF. CDR3 DNA: TGTGCCACCAGCAGTCCAGGACACGAAAACATTCAGTACTTC.

This clonotype was counted ten times or more. The chain couples TRBV30 to TRBJ2-7, with TRBD1 matching 7 bases. V shed 6 bases, J shed 2 bases, and the junction held 7 bases outside the gene matches. CDR3 length: 13 amino acids. Germline CDR1 is GTSNPN and CDR2 is SVGIG (reference sequence). This CDR3 reads CACDGTETYEQYF. In DNA, the CDR3 is TGTGCCTGTGACGGGACAGAAACCTACGAGCAGTACTTC.

This chain links TRBV28 with TRBJ2-7, with D possibly TRBD2 on 5 matching bases. The CDR3 is made up of 16 amino acids. The ends were cut back, 4 bases at V and 6 bases at J, with 22 bases in the middle. Germline CDR1 reads MDHEN; CDR2 reads SYDVKM. CDR3 region: CASSSSGTGSLTEQYF. As DNA, the CDR3 is TGTGCCAGCAGTTCATCGGGAACGGGGTCCTTGACCGAGCAGTACTTC.

V gene TRBV5-1 combines with J gene TRBJ1-6; 7 bases agree with TRBD1. The CDR3 is 14 residues long. From germline, CDR1 is SGHRS and CDR2 YFSETQ. V was clipped by 4 bases and J by 7 bases; unmatched bases: 5. The DNA of the CDR3 is TGCGCCAGCAGCGGGGGACAGAAGAATTCACCCCTCCACTTT. Its translation is CASSGGQKNSPLHF. The full variable domain, completed using reference TRBV5-1 and TRBJ1-6, is KAGVTQTPRYLIKTRGQQVTLSCSPISGHRSVSWYQQTPGQGLQFLFEYFSETQRNKGNFPGRFSGRQFSNSRSEMNVSTLELGDSALYLCASSGGQKNSPLHFGNGTRLTVT.

This clonotype was counted many times. The chain links TRBV6-5 to TRBJ1-1, with TRBD1 as a possible D gene (5 bases). The CDR3 runs to 15 residues. CDR1 MNHEY and CDR2 SVGAGI come from the germline V gene. Deletions cut 4 bases from V and 1 base from J, with 13 bases between. Here the CDR3 DNA reads TGTGCCAGCAGTTTCGTCGGAGGGACGAACACTGAAGCTTTCTTT. Translation: CASSFVGGTNTEAFF.